This record concerns one T cell receptor beta chain sequence. Its antigen specificity is not known. Per-base qualities were not stored, and no clone one base away is much larger. The source of the sample is a study of blood T cell repertoires in COVID-19 (dated by TCRdb to the early 2020s). General notes on the study: Collaborator samples came from the United States, Italy and Spain and covered acute and convalescent phases of COVID-19. The prospective study material was composed of cDNA or gDNA derived from T cells, B-cell-depleted T cells, or PBMCs. Deeply sampled blood TCRbeta repertoires from subjects exposed to, actively infected with, or recovered from COVID-19 were included in the dataset. The repertoires were released in a freely available public database meant as a resource for research on the immune response to SARS-CoV-2. The samples were drawn from the first 160 participants of the ongoing ImmuneRACE study and from roughly 1,300 subjects provided by 6 global collaborators. The sample metadata nearly always contained a de-identified subject ID, COVID-19 status, age in years and sex. HLA class I and class II types, where available, came from metadata supplied by the sample provider rather than from assay-based typing. The study at large found these results: The amount of clinical and demographic metadata varied by source and participant and was provided uncurated.

The immunoSEQ Assay, a bias-controlled multiplex PCR, was used to amplify TCRbeta CDR3 regions from genomic DNA. Turning to the authors' computational methods: Within the assay, amplification of reference gene primers was used to estimate how many nucleated cells each sample contained. Sequence reads were collapsed and filtered to measure the absolute abundance of every unique TCRbeta CDR3 rearrangement. For each sample, productive Simpson clonality was calculated by taking the square root of Simpson's diversity index across productive rearrangements. TCRdb holds this immuneACCESS table with in-frame rearrangements only. Some clones are missing; in checked studies, unresolved V genes explain under half, and the rest has no known cause. V and J calls and clone size follow that table, whereas D and trimming were derived from the DNA. The sample records 150,000 or so clones, 87% of which are singletons. The ten largest clones add up to about 6.5% of the sample.

CDR1 and CDR2 are drawn from the germline V gene (reference sequence): SGHNT, YYREEE. Relative to germline, V is missing 0 bases and J is missing 8 bases, with 8 bases of the junction outside any gene match. The CDR3 sequence holds 16 residues, the cysteine and phenylalanine included. This entry keeps only the CDR3 DNA: 48 bases, framed from base 1. Each collaborating institution followed its own protocols to collect whole blood in K2EDTA tubes. For TCRbeta analysis, collaborators shipped samples in one of three forms: frozen whole blood, isolated PBMCs, or DNA extracted from either of those sample types.

The sample was peripheral blood. The sequence is built from TRBV5-4 and TRBJ1-6; a stretch of 7 junction bases matches TRBD1. The receptor's source is an elderly man with acute or convalescent COVID-19. DNA sequence: TGTGCCAGCAGCTTGGGACAGGGAGGAGGTTATTCACCCCTCCACTTT. Translated, it reads CASSLGQGGGYSPLHF.